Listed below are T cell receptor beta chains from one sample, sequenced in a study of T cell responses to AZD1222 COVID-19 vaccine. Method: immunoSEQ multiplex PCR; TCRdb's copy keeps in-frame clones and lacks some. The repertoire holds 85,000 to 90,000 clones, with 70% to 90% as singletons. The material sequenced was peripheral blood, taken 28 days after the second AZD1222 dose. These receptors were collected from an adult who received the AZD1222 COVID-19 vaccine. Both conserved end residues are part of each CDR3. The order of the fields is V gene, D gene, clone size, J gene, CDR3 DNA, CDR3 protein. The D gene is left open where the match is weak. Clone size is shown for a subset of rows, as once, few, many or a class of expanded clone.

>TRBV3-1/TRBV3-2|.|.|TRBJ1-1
TGTGCCATCGGTGACGGGGGGGCTGTCGCTTTCTTT
CAIGDGGAVAFF
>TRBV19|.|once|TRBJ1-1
TGTGCCAGTAGTATAAACGCAGTAAACACTGAAGCTTTCTTT
CASSINAVNTEAFF
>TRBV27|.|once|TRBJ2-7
TGTGCCAGCAGTTTCCTTGGAGAATTCGAGCAGTACTTC
CASSFLGEFEQYF
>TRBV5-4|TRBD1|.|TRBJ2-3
TGTGCCAGCAGCGGGGCGGCAGGGGGCATCTCAGATACGCAGTATTTT
CASSGAAGGISDTQYF
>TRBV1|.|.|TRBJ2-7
TGCACCAGCAGCCAGCAAGGGTGGGACAGGCCGTACGAGCAGTACTTC
CTSSQQGWDRPYEQYF
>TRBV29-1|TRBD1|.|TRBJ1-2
TGCAGCGTTGAAGACGGAGACAGGGTCGGTGGCTACACCTTC
CSVEDGDRVGGYTF
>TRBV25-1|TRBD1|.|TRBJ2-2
TGTGCCAGCAGTGACAACAGGGGTCCCACCGGGGAGCTGTTTTTT
CASSDNRGPTGELFF
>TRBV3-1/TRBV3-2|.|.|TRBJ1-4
TGTGCCAGCAGCCAAGAGGGCGGTGGTAATGAAAAACTGTTTTTT
CASSQEGGGNEKLFF
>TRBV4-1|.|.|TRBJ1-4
TGCGCCAGCAGCCAAGATAGGGGCAGGACTAATGAAAAACTGTTTTTT
CASSQDRGRTNEKLFF
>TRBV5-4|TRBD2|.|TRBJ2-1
TGTGCCAGCAGCTTGGAGCTAGCGGCATACAATGAGCAGTTCTTC
CASSLELAAYNEQFF
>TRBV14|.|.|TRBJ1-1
TGTGCCAGCAGTCCTACAGGGTACACTGAAGCTTTCTTT
CASSPTGYTEAFF
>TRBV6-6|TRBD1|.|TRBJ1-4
TGTGCCAGCAGACCCGGGACAGGGGGTGAAAAACTGTTTTTT
CASRPGTGGEKLFF
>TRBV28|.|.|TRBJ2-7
TGTGCCAGCAGTCCGCCGAGCCACGACAAGCAGTACTTC
CASSPPSHDKQYF